The present T cell receptor beta chain was sequenced within a study of blood T cells in healthy people across ages. The authors ran a second PCR of about 6 to 11 cycles using a sample-barcoded 5' primer and a J-beta primer mix. Via MiXCR, TCRdb re-called the 5' RACE reads, giving one row per CDR3 protein. The table includes approximately 2,000,000 distinct CDR3 sequences, 39% detected once. Study-level findings and limits: Among T cells, TCR beta diversity per million cells dropped roughly linearly as age rose.

This clonotype was recorded a few times. The antigen is not known. The CDR3 consists of 17 residues. V was pared by 3 bases and J by 4 bases, with 22 bases between. The germline CDR1 and CDR2 sequences are MDHEN and SYDVKM. Each sample used at least 6.5 million PBMCs. The sequencing sample was made of blood. This TCR was sampled from a human donor in good health. The chain has TRBV28 and TRBJ2-7; D gene unclear. CDR3 in DNA: TGTGCCAGCAGTTTTTCGGTATGGGGTAGCAAGGTGTACGAGCAGTACTTC. Translating it yields CASSFSVWGSKVYEQYF. The full variable domain, its missing parts supplied by reference TRBV28 and TRBJ2-7, is DVKVTQSSRYLVKRTGEKVFLECVQDMDHENMFWYRQDPGLGLRLIYFSYDVKMKEKGDIPEGYSVSREKKERFSLILESASTNQTSMYLCASSFSVWGSKVYEQYFGPGTRLTVT.